Sequencing of this T cell receptor (beta chain) was carried out in a study of blood T cell repertoires in COVID-19. Sequenced by immunoSEQ multiplex PCR; TCRdb stores in-frame clones only, minus some. The profile shows some 200,000 clones, roughly four fifths of them singletons. Sequences were obtained from peripheral blood. The clonotype comes from a woman between 40 and 50 years old with acute or convalescent COVID-19.

CDR3: CASSQASEGVGYTF. The CDR3 DNA reads as TGTGCCAGCAGCCAAGCATCCGAGGGGGTCGGCTACACCTTC. The V call is TRBV3-1 (or the pseudogene TRBV3-2), the J call TRBJ1-2; the D gene is possibly TRBD1 (6 bases). The CDR3 totals 14 residues. Looked up from germline, CDR1 is LGHDT and CDR2 is YNNKEL (reference sequence). With 1 base removed from V and 8 bases from J, the gap between germline ends came to 14 bases.